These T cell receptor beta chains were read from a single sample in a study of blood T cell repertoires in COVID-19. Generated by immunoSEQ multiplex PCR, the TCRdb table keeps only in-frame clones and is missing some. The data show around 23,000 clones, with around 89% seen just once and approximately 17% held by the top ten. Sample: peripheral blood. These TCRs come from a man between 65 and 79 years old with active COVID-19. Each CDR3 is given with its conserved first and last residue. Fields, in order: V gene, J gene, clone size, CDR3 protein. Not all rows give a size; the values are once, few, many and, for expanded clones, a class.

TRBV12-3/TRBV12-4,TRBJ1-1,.,CASSLGQGPEAFF
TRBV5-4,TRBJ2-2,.,CASSSSPLTGELFF
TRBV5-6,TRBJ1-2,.,CASSLAPTRLDYGYTF
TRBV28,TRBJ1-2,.,CASMGHNYGYTF
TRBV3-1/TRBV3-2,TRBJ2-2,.,CASSLTTSGTGELFF
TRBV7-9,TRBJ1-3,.,CASSRVPRSSSGNTIYF
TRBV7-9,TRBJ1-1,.,CASSITGEMNTEAFF
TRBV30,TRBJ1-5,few,CAWSLPGGRNQPQHF
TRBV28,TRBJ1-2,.,CASRIPTGSNGYTF
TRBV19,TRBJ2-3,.,CASRSQVGGTQYF
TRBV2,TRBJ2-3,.,CASGLPGEDTQYF
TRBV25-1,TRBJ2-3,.,CASSESGGGPGTDTQYF
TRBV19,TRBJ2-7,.,CASSIGASGTSYEQYF
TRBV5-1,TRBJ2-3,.,CASCLAGVRDTQYF
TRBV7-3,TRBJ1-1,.,CASRQTANTEAFF
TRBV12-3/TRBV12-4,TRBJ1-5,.,CASSLTGGQPQHF
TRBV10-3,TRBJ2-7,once,CAISESPPRTGYEQYF
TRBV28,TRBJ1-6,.,CASRALGARDSPLHF
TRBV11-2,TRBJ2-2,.,CASSLASGRTAGELFF
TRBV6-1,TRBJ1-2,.,CASSEGGWGGLYGYTF